A selection of T cell receptor beta chains follows, all from one sample in a study of T-cell memory formation after mild COVID-19. TCRdb reprocessed the 5' RACE reads with MiXCR, giving one entry per CDR3 protein. The sample contains 560,000 or so distinct CDR3 sequences, approximately 15% of which appear only once. Sequences were obtained from PBMCs or a T cell subset sorted from them (not recorded which). The receptors come from an adult woman who had mild COVID-19 (a few samples of this study predate the infection). Cell type and time point are not known. Each CDR3 is given with its conserved first and last residue. The D gene is left open where the match is weak. Clone sizes are given selectively: once, few, many, or a class where the clone is expanded.

NA	TRBV19	TRBJ2-1	NA	TGTGCCAGTAGTATAGCCGGTTACAATGAGCAGTTCTTC	CASSIAGYNEQFF
NA	TRBV10-3	TRBJ2-5	TRBD2	TGTGCCATCAGTGTTCTAGCGGAAGAGACCCAGTACTTC	CAISVLAEETQYF
NA	TRBV18	TRBJ2-1	NA	TGTGCCAGCTCACAAACAATAACTAGCACGACCTACAATGAGCAGTTCTTC	CASSQTITSTTYNEQFF
few	TRBV3-1	TRBJ1-2	NA	TGTGCCAGCAGCCCCCGGCAGCTTTTGGGCTACACCTTC	CASSPRQLLGYTF
NA	TRBV20-1	TRBJ2-1	NA	TGCAGTGCTCCCCTGGGGGAGCAGTTCTTC	CSAPLGEQFF
few	TRBV20-1	TRBJ2-5	TRBD2	TGCAGTGCTAGAGATGAGTGGCTAGCGGGCCCTCGGCGGGAGACCCAGTACTTC	CSARDEWLAGPRRETQYF
many	TRBV5-1	TRBJ2-5	TRBD2	TGCGCCAGCAGCCGCGCCCGGGGGGATCGAGAGACCCAGTACTTC	CASSRARGDRETQYF
NA	TRBV7-8	TRBJ1-4	NA	TGTGCCAGCAGCTTAGAGGGGGATACTAATGAAAAACTGTTTTTT	CASSLEGDTNEKLFF
NA	TRBV13	TRBJ2-3	NA	TGTGCCAGCAGCGACACCAGGGGAGACGGCACAGATACGCAGTATTTT	CASSDTRGDGTDTQYF
few	TRBV6-2/TRBV6-3	TRBJ2-5	NA	TGTGCCAGCAGTTGGTCGGGAGTAAAAGAGACCCAGTACTTC	CASSWSGVKETQYF
NA	TRBV5-1	TRBJ2-7	NA	TGCTCCAGCAGCTTGATCGGGACGGAGCACTACGAGCAGTACTTC	CSSSLIGTEHYEQYF
NA	TRBV6-5	TRBJ2-1	TRBD2	TGTGCCAGCAGCAACCGGGCGGGGGACCCCGGCGGGCAGTTCTTC	CASSNRAGDPGGQFF
NA	TRBV7-2	TRBJ2-3	TRBD2	TGTGCCAGCAGCCGGACTAGCGGGGGACCTATCACAGATACGCAGTATTTT	CASSRTSGGPITDTQYF
many	TRBV12-3/TRBV12-4	TRBJ2-6	NA	TGTGCCAGCAGTTTCGGGGGCGCTGGGGCCAACGTCCTGACTTTC	CASSFGGAGANVLTF
few	TRBV19	TRBJ2-7	TRBD1	TGTGCCAGTAACCCTACAGGGGTCTCCTACGAGCAGTACTTC	CASNPTGVSYEQYF
NA	TRBV18	TRBJ2-2	NA	TGTGCCAGCTCACCTGGAACGGGCCTGAACACCGGGGAGCTGTTTTTT	CASSPGTGLNTGELFF
many	TRBV5-1	TRBJ1-1	NA	TGCGCCAGCAGCTTGGACGGCAGGGGTGGAACTGAAGCTTTCTTT	CASSLDGRGGTEAFF
many	TRBV28	TRBJ1-3	NA	TGTGCCAGCAGAAACTCTGGAAACACCATATATTTT	CASRNSGNTIYF
few	TRBV24-1	TRBJ2-1	TRBD2	TGTGCCACCAGTGATTTGACCAGCGGGAAATGGGGTGAGCAGTTCTTC	CATSDLTSGKWGEQFF
NA	TRBV5-6	TRBJ2-5	NA	TGTGCCAGCAGCTTGAGGGGGGGCTTGGAGACCCAGTACTTC	CASSLRGGLETQYF
NA	TRBV24-1	TRBJ1-1	NA	TGTGCCACCAGTAAGCCCGGGGCTGAAGCTTTCTTT	CATSKPGAEAFF
NA	TRBV12-3/TRBV12-4	TRBJ1-5	NA	TGTGCCAGCCATCAGGGGCTCGGTCAGCCCCAGCATTTT	CASHQGLGQPQHF
few	TRBV19	TRBJ1-5	TRBD1	TGTGCCAGTAGTATCGGGACAGGGGCTGCAAATCAGCCCCAGCATTTT	CASSIGTGAANQPQHF
many	TRBV5-6	TRBJ1-1	TRBD1	TGTGCCAGCAGCAGACGGACAGGGAACACTGAAGCTTTCTTT	CASSRRTGNTEAFF
few	TRBV20-1	TRBJ1-2	TRBD1	TGCAGTGCTAGAGCCCCGAATTCGGACAGGGGACCCAGAGGCTACACCTTC	CSARAPNSDRGPRGYTF
few	TRBV30	TRBJ2-5	NA	TGTGCCTGGAGTAGCCAGACAGGACCCCAAGAGACCCAGTACTTC	CAWSSQTGPQETQYF
once	TRBV18	TRBJ2-7	NA	TGTGCCAGCTCACCCTCAAGACAGGCGAAAGTCTACGAGCAGTACTTC	CASSPSRQAKVYEQYF
NA	TRBV6-4	TRBJ2-3	TRBD2	TGTGCCAGCAGTGCTAGCGGGGGGGATTCCACAGATACGCAGTATTTT	CASSASGGDSTDTQYF
few	TRBV20-1	TRBJ2-3	TRBD2	TGCAGTGCTAGAGCTTATCGACTAGCGGGATTCACTAGCACAGATACGCAGTATTTT	CSARAYRLAGFTSTDTQYF
NA	TRBV5-6	TRBJ1-2	NA	TGTGCCAGCAGCTTGTTGGACCTTGGCTACACCTTC	CASSLLDLGYTF
few	TRBV7-8	TRBJ2-7	NA	TGTGCCAGCAGCTCCTCTAGGAATTCGGGGACCTACGAGCAGTACTTC	CASSSSRNSGTYEQYF
NA	TRBV11-2	TRBJ2-1	NA	TGTGCCAGCAGCTTAGACTCCTGGGGGGCCCGGAGCAATGAGCAGTTCTTC	CASSLDSWGARSNEQFF
many	TRBV4-3	TRBJ2-7	TRBD1	TGCGCCAGCAGCCAAGTTGGGGACAGCTCCTACGAGCAGTACTTC	CASSQVGDSSYEQYF
NA	TRBV19	TRBJ1-5	NA	TGTGCCAGTAGTATTCAGCCCCAGCATTTT	CASSIQPQHF
few	TRBV7-3	TRBJ1-1	NA	TGTGCCAGCAGACGGGATTTAACTAAGGGCACTGAAGCTTTCTTT	CASRRDLTKGTEAFF
few	TRBV18	TRBJ1-5	NA	TGTGCCAGCTCACCCGCAGGAATTAAACAGCCCCAGCATTTT	CASSPAGIKQPQHF
NA	TRBV7-2	TRBJ2-4	NA	TGTGCCAGCAGCGCGTCCTGGAGGGGAGCCATTCAGTACTTC	CASSASWRGAIQYF
NA	TRBV27	TRBJ1-1	NA	TGTGCCAGCACGACATTACTGGGGGGGGTCACTGAAGCTTTCTTT	CASTTLLGGVTEAFF
NA	TRBV30	TRBJ2-1	TRBD2	TGTGCCTGGAGCCCCACCGGGACTAGCGGGAGGGCCTCCTACAATGAGCAGTTCTTC	CAWSPTGTSGRASYNEQFF
NA	TRBV20-1	TRBJ2-1	NA	TGCAGTGCTAGAGAGGGGGGCCCCTACAATGAGCAGTTCTTC	CSAREGGPYNEQFF
NA	TRBV7-9	TRBJ2-1	TRBD2	TGTGCCAGCAGCTTATTAGTCGGGGGGGCCGAAGATGAGCAGTTCTTC	CASSLLVGGAEDEQFF
few	TRBV19	TRBJ1-2	NA	TGTGCCAGTAAGGTCCCCGGGGCCGGTGGCTACACCTTC	CASKVPGAGGYTF
NA	TRBV7-2	TRBJ2-7	NA	TGTGCCAGCAGCTTAAGACAGCCGAGCGACGAGCAGTACTTC	CASSLRQPSDEQYF
few	TRBV7-9	TRBJ1-5	TRBD1	TGTGCCAGCAGCCTAGACCCGACAGGGGGTAGCCAGCCCCAGCATTTT	CASSLDPTGGSQPQHF
few	TRBV20-1	TRBJ2-3	TRBD2	TGCAGTGCTCAGACTAGCGGGATAACAGATACGCAGTATTTT	CSAQTSGITDTQYF